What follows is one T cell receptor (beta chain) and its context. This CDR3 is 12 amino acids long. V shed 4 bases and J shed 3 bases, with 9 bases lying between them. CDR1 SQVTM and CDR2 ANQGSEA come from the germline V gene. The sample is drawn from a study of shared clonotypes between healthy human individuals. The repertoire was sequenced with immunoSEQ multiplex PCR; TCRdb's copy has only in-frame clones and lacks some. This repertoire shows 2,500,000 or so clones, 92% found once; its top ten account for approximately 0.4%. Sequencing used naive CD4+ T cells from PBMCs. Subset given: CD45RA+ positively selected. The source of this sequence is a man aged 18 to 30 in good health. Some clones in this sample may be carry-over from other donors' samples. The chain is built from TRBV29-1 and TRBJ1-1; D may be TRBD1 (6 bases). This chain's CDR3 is CSVAPGDTEAFF. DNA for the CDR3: TGCAGCGTTGCCCCAGGGGACACTGAAGCTTTCTTT.